This record looks at one T cell receptor beta chain sequence and its context. Random hexamers were used to reverse transcribe an amount of about 0.5 to 1 ug RNA. TCRdb re-called the immunoSEQ multiplex PCR reads with MiXCR, one entry per CDR3 protein. The sample contains under 350,000 distinct CDR3 sequences, 90% to 95% of which appear only once. Trimming shortened V by 3 bases and J by 0 bases, and 11 bases separated the two germline ends. This CDR3 is 15 amino acids long. Germline loops: CDR1 MNHNS, CDR2 SASEGT. This record belongs to a study of CD8 T cells in Susac syndrome. CD8+ and CD4+ T cells taken from blood had their TCR beta sequenced.

This rearrangement joins TRBV6-1 to TRBJ1-1; TRBD1 might be the D (5 bases). The sequence was obtained from a human donor with multiple sclerosis. Sequencing was carried out using CD4+ T cells from PBMCs. DNA of the CDR3: TGTGCCAGCAGTGACCCGGGGCATGTGAACACTGAAGCTTTCTTT. Translated: CASSDPGHVNTEAFF.